This TCR beta chain was observed in a study of cytomegalovirus exposure and HLA in healthy donors (dated by TCRdb to 2015 to 2018). Regarding the research as a whole: An earlier analysis of approximately 550 of the donors reported approximately 270 Gb of sequence data and some 100 million unique TCR beta sequences from 150 million to 200 million T cells. The study used immunosequencing to profile the T cell repertoires of approximately 690 subjects and linked those repertoires to cytomegalovirus serostatus. The aim of the study was to test whether cataloging public T cell receptors could identify signatures of past pathogen exposure. A separate validation cohort of 100 to 150 different subjects was used in addition to the roughly 700-subject first cohort. A handful of DR-DQ haplotypes were handled as single units for association and clustering because linkage in the cohort was strong. To study patterns of TCR occurrence, a later analysis re-analyzed previously published TCR beta repertoires from 500 to 850 donors and added high-resolution HLA genotyping. A later genetic analysis took genome-wide SNP genotypes for about three fifths of the 666 donors and used that subset as a discovery cohort. The study combined high-throughput TCR immunosequencing, statistical association of individual TCRs with disease status, and machine learning to predict cytomegalovirus infection status. All discovery cohort repertoires had been generated on a single sequencing platform. Donor age, sex, ethnicity and CMV serostatus were collected together with the repertoire data. The number of typed donors differed by locus: roughly 629-640 for A, B, C, DRB1 and DQB1; roughly 510 for DQA1; 606 for DPA1; and 450 to 480 for DPB1. Of the roughly 400 genotyped donors, roughly 85% fell in the genetic ancestry cluster associated with self-reported Caucasian donors. Among roughly 400 genotyped donors of the cohort, an average of approximately 240,000 unique TCR beta nucleotide sequences were sequenced per donor, roughly 18% of them non-productive. Around 320 gigabases of sequencing data and some 85 million unique TCR sequences were included in an early release covering roughly 700 HLA-typed donors. Both class I and class II loci were covered by HLA typing, at four-digit resolution. In an earlier analysis of a few hundred of the donors, high-throughput TCR beta sequencing was used to judge whether each TCR beta V gene segment behaved as functional or pseudogenic. In the later analysis, no new phenotypic data were used to find candidate immune exposures; instead, reliance was placed on TCR beta sequences and their occurrence across donors.

The CDR3 goes from the cysteine to the phenylalanine over 13 residues. Only the CDR3 portion is preserved as DNA: 39 bases, with reading frame beginning at the first base. V loses 9 bases at its end and J loses 7 bases; junction bases beyond the gene matches: 11. Paper-wide results and their limitations: A group of highly shared sequence variants was considered likely to be a technical artifact of the sequencing pipeline. In this cohort, only TCR beta chains were sequenced, and detectable features were limited by the absence of alpha or paired-chain data. In both the original and validation cohorts, the classifier was reported to diagnose cytomegalovirus status with high specificity and sensitivity. Sequencing depth was assumed to be roughly uniform across donors in the presence/absence analyses, though that assumption may not hold. Broadly in line with IMGT annotations, most TCR beta V segments showed up in productive rearrangements about 90% or about 30% of the time in an earlier analysis of several hundred of the donors. Some IMGT-functional V segments, including TRBV6-2 and TRBV6-3, could not be distinguished by the 87-base-pair reads and were therefore excluded. Correlated functional status among segregating V segments might be attributable to linkage disequilibrium, but an unknown experimental factor could not be ruled out. Three of the identified cytomegalovirus-associated TCR beta chains were confirmed in vitro to be specific for cytomegalovirus antigens. The study listed around 160 TCR beta chains as associated with cytomegalovirus. V-gene and J-gene trimming of TCR beta chains was associated with a missense DCLRE1C variant in a later genetic analysis, and the association was replicated in an independent cohort. The authors suggested that the approach could potentially be generalized to other disease states and immunological phenotypes. Assigning TCR associations to individual alleles was difficult when HLA alleles, especially DR and DQ, strongly co-occurred. A later genetic analysis reported fewer N-insertions in productive TCRs among donors in an Asian-associated ancestry cluster than the roughly 670-donor mean. Specific HLA alleles were associated with 15,000 to 20,000 TCR beta sequences at a false discovery rate of 0.05 in a later analysis. A further reported finding was that TCR beta sequences accurately predicted the HLA-A and HLA-B alleles for most subjects in the first cohort. A later analysis found that most CMV-associated TCR beta chains appeared HLA-restricted, with HLA associations seemingly driven largely by CMV exposure. HLA typing was unavailable for some donors at each locus, so association tests used only the typed subset. Compared with equally common non-associated chains, HLA-associated TCR beta chains in a later analysis were more clonally expanded and had lower generation probabilities. The only immune exposure information available for the cohort was CMV serostatus. Across donors, most TCR sequences were observed very rarely, whereas some public TCRs were present in many individuals. A later analysis reported that several top co-occurrence clusters appeared linked to parvovirus B19, influenza, CMV and Epstein-Barr virus. According to a later analysis, TCR association rates differed among HLA loci, with DRB1 alleles showing the most associated TCRs and HLA-C alleles showing the fewest. The earlier analysis of approximately 560 of the donors excluded over 15 rarely observed V segments, including chromosome 9 orphons, because counts were too low.

Library preparation was by the immunoSEQ multiplex PCR assay. The multiplex PCR relied on a mix of 60 forward primers for TCR Vbeta segments and 13 reverse primers for TCR Jbeta segments. The CDR3 region of rearranged TCR beta genes was amplified from genomic DNA with a multiplex PCR assay. The amplified TCR beta libraries were sequenced on the Illumina HiSeq System as 87-base-pair reads. As for the original processing: In a later analysis, about 80 million unique TCR beta chains were counted across the 500 to 700 repertoires, and around 10 million of these chains were shared by at least two donors. A nearest-neighbor algorithm error-corrected the raw reads and collapsed the reads into unique sequences, merging closely related sequences to remove PCR and sequencing errors. Alignment of CDR3 sequences to IMGT reference sequences was used to assign V, D and J gene segments. For a sequence to be retained, a match of at least six nucleotides was required to both a V gene segment and a J gene segment. A rearrangement was called productive if the CDR3 had no stop codons and remained in frame with V and J, and every other rearrangement was called non-productive. CDR3 was defined by IMGT convention, running from the second conserved V-encoded cysteine to the conserved J-encoded phenylalanine. Sequences without an unambiguous match to a single V gene segment were excluded from the earlier analysis of about 600 of the donors. In an earlier analysis of 450 to 750 of the donors, a V segment was called functional when productive rearrangements were above 56.7%, and segregating when the standard deviation between donors exceeded 5%. To diagnose cytomegalovirus status from the catalog of TCR beta chain sequences, a statistical classification framework was built. In a later analysis, V and J genes were assigned by comparing TCR nucleotide sequences against IMGT/GENE-DB human TR gene sequences. The TCRdist pipeline was used in a later analysis to assign CDR3 sequences and most-parsimonious VDJ recombination scenarios. In a later analysis, every TCR beta chain was defined by the combination of its CDR3 amino acid sequence and its V-gene family, and reads without a unique V-gene family were dropped. A later analysis removed 550 to 700 highly shared, low-generation-probability nucleotide sequences to deal with suspected cross-contamination and a sequencing artifact. For each public chain, a later analysis derived a clonal expansion index from normalized ranks of inferred template counts within each repertoire. In a later analysis, generation probabilities were computed with a VDJ recombination model fitted to out-of-frame rearrangements, and the resulting probabilities were checked against IGoR. A later analysis scored TCR-TCR, TCR-HLA and TCR-CMV co-occurrence with hypergeometric tests, applying a repertoire-size bias correction to TCR pairs. False discovery rates were estimated in a later analysis by permuting HLA or CMV assignments 20 times. In a later analysis, co-occurring TCRs were grouped with DBSCAN, and TCRdist sequence similarity was added when clustering was performed within HLA-allele-positive subsets. For co-occurrence clustering, repertoires with fewer than 30,000 or more than 120,000 public chains were excluded, along with five repertoires with anomalous nucleotide sharing. Imported from immuneACCESS, the table was reduced by TCRdb to in-frame sequences with V and J called. These copies leave out some clones; in studies compared against another copy, an unresolved V gene accounts for under half, and the cause of the remainder is not known. V and J calls and clone size are as listed in that table; D and trimming were resolved from the DNA. The sample includes more than 95,000 clones, with 60% to 85% observed a single time. The ten largest clones capture around 5.1% of the sample.

The cohort was made up of about 610 healthy bone marrow donors. Cohort members were all nominally healthy when sampled, although unrecorded immune exposures were likely present. The donor tested CMV seronegative, placing the donor among the 352 seronegative members of the cohort. A peripheral blood sample was collected from each donor, and TCR beta sequencing was performed on peripheral blood mononuclear cells. The Qiagen DNeasy Blood Extraction Kit was used to extract genomic DNA from the blood cell samples. In its sample, this clone was seen once. Its binding antigen is unknown. No qualities accompany the bases; no much larger clone lies one base away.

The sequence links TRBV5-3 to TRBJ2-7, and 9 bases in between align with TRBD2. TRBV5-3 is sorted into the ORF group, with uncertain function. The sample comprised PBMCs. This clonotype originated in a male donor in good health and CMV-seronegative. The CDR3 is CAKSLRLAGEQYF. In nucleotide form, the sequence is TGTGCCAAGTCCCTTCGCCTAGCGGGGGAGCAGTACTTC.